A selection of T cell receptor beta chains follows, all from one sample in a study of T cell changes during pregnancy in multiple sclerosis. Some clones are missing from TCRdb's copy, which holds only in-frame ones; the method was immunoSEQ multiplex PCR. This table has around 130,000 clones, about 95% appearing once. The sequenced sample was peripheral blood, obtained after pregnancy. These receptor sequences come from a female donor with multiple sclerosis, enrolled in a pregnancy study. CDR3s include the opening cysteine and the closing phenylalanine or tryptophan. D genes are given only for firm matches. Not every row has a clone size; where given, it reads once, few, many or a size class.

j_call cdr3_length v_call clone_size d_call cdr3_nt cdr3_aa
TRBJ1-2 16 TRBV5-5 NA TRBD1 TGTGCCAGCAGCGCGGGACAGGGAGTTTTCAACTATGGCTACACCTTC CASSAGQGVFNYGYTF
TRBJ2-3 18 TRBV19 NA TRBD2 TGTGCCAGTAGTATAGATACCGGGACTAGCGGTAGCACAGATACGCAGTATTTT CASSIDTGTSGSTDTQYF
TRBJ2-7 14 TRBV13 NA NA TGTGCCAGCAGCTTAGAGAGGAGAACGAACGAGCAGTACTTC CASSLERRTNEQYF
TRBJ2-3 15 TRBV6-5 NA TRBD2 TGTGCCAGCAGCCCGGGACTAGCGGGCACAGATACGCAGTATTTT CASSPGLAGTDTQYF
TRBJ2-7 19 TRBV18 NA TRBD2 TGTGCCAGCTCATCCCGGACCCTAGGACTAGCGGGAGGATTTTACGAGCAGTACTTC CASSSRTLGLAGGFYEQYF
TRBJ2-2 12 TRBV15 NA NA TGTGCCACCAGCAGAGTACTGGGGGAGCTGTTTTTT CATSRVLGELFF
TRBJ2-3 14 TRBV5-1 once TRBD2 TGCGCCAGCAGCTTTGGGACTAGGACAGATACGCAGTATTTT CASSFGTRTDTQYF
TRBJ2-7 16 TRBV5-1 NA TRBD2 TGCGCCAGCAGCTTCCTGTTGGCTAGCGGGATGGGCGAGCAGTACTTC CASSFLLASGMGEQYF
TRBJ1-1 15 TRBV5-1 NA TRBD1 TGCGCCAGCAGCTTGGCTACAGGGGGTTGGCCTGAAGCTTTCTTT CASSLATGGWPEAFF
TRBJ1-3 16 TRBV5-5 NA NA TGTGCCAGCAGCTACAGGCATCCTCCCTCTGGAAACACCATATATTTT CASSYRHPPSGNTIYF
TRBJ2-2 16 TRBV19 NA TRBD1 TGTGCCAGTAGTATAGACAGGGGGCGAGGCACCGGGGAGCTGTTTTTT CASSIDRGRGTGELFF
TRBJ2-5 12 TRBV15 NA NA TGTGCCACCAGCAGAGTCCTAGAGACCCAGTACTTC CATSRVLETQYF
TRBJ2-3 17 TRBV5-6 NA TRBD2 TGTGCCAGCAGCTTGATCACGGCGGGAGTTTGGACAGATACGCAGTATTTT CASSLITAGVWTDTQYF
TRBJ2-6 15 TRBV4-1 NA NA TGCGCCAGCAGCCAAGCAGGGCGGGGGGCCAACGTCCTGACTTTC CASSQAGRGANVLTF
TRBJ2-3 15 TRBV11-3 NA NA TGTGCCAGCAGCCAGGGGACTCGGGAGGCAGATACGCAGTATTTT CASSQGTREADTQYF